The entry that follows covers one T cell receptor beta chain sequence. As yet, its antigen is unknown. The sample belongs to a study of cytomegalovirus exposure and HLA in healthy donors. Whole-study results and caveats: Productive status was seen about 90% or about 30% of the time for most TCR beta V segments in an earlier analysis. Using the classifier, cytomegalovirus status was reportedly diagnosed with high specificity and sensitivity. Later analysis showed TCR association rates varying by HLA locus, highest for DRB1 and lowest for HLA-C.

The PCR used 60 Vbeta and 13 Jbeta primers. TCRdb's table, derived via immunoSEQ multiplex PCR, lists solely in-frame clones and lacks some. Among some 150,000 clones, about four fifths were seen once, and the ten largest hold less than 2.5%. What was sequenced was PBMCs. The TCR sequence derives from a woman aged 45-59 years in good health and CMV-seronegative.

The CDR3, as DNA: TGCGCCAGCAGCTTGGCGCCCCCAGGGGCCCACTCTGGGGCCAACGTCCTGACTTTC. This translates into CASSLAPPGAHSGANVLTF. This rearrangement joins TRBV5-1 to TRBJ2-6, with D possibly matching TRBD1 (6 bases). The CDR3 contains 19 residues. The germline V gene has CDR1 SGHRS and CDR2 YFSETQ. V was cut by 0 bases and J by 0 bases, with 16 bases left in between. Complete variable domain (other parts from reference TRBV5-1 and TRBJ2-6): KAGVTQTPRYLIKTRGQQVTLSCSPISGHRSVSWYQQTPGQGLQFLFEYFSETQRNKGNFPGRFSGRQFSNSRSEMNVSTLELGDSALYLCASSLAPPGAHSGANVLTFGAGSRLTVL.